The 26 T cell receptor beta chains listed next were all sequenced from one sample in a study of identical twins. One entry per CDR3 protein results from TCRdb running MiXCR on the 5' RACE reads. The sample has about 700,000 distinct CDR3 sequences; 8.5% to 9% are singletons. The same data also went into a second study, on yellow fever vaccine responses in identical twins.

Specimen: PBMCs. Receptor source: a woman younger than 35 in good health.

This clonotype occurred a few times. The chain recombines TRBV2 with TRBJ1-1; the D gene is possibly TRBD1 (6 bases). Germline values: CDR1 SNHLY, CDR2 FYNNEI. CDR3 length: 15 residues. V lost 3 bases and J 1 base, leaving 12 bases between the germline ends. The CDR3 reads CASSDMGGPNTEAFF. For the CDR3, the DNA is TGTGCCAGCAGTGATATGGGGGGCCCGAACACTGAAGCTTTCTTT.

The V and J genes are TRBV7-9 and TRBJ1-1, with D uncertain. Germline lookup yields CDR1 SEHNR and CDR2 FQNEAQ (reference sequence). The V and J ends lost 4 bases and 3 bases respectively, with 12 bases between them. The CDR3 spans 14 residues. CDR3 nucleotides: TGTGCCAGCAGCTCCCTCCCGATAGACACTGAAGCTTTCTTT. Its translation: CASSSLPIDTEAFF.

The genes are TRBV27 and TRBJ2-1; D ambiguous. V was pared by 6 bases and J by 6 bases, with 21 bases between. The CDR3 has 16 amino acids. Germline values: CDR1 MNHEY, CDR2 SMNVEV (reference sequence). This CDR3 is CASSSRENRAPNEQFF. The DNA for the CDR3 is TGTGCCAGCAGCAGCCGAGAGAACCGGGCACCCAATGAGCAGTTCTTC.

The chain has TRBV7-2 and TRBJ2-3, with TRBD2 identical over 9 bases. Germline CDR1 is SGHTA and CDR2 is FQGNSA. With 1 base clipped from V and 2 bases from J, the junction kept 7 bases outside the gene matches. This CDR3 region has 17 residues. This CDR3 is CASSLVPLAGYTDTQYF. CDR3 DNA sequence: TGTGCCAGCAGCTTAGTTCCCCTAGCGGGGTACACAGATACGCAGTATTTT. Looking up the rest from reference TRBV7-2 and TRBJ2-3 gives the full variable domain: GAGVSQSPSNKVTEKGKDVELRCDPISGHTALYWYRQSLGQGLEFLIYFQGNSAPDKSGLPSDRFSAERTGGSVSTLTIQRTQQEDSAVYLCASSLVPLAGYTDTQYFGPGTRLTVL.

The chain is built from TRBV2 and TRBJ2-7; D may be TRBD1 (6 bases). V was trimmed by 5 bases and J by 6 bases, leaving 17 bases between them. Per germline, CDR1 SNHLY and CDR2 FYNNEI. The length of the CDR3 is 14 residues. The CDR3 spells CASSRTVAPPEQYF. The CDR3 DNA sequence: TGTGCCAGCAGTCGGACAGTGGCCCCTCCCGAGCAGTACTTC.

This clonotype was picked up a small number of times. This chain links TRBV9 with TRBJ2-1, with D perhaps matching TRBD2 (6 bases). CDR1 is SGDLS and CDR2 is YYNGEE in the germline V gene. The length of the CDR3 is 14 residues. V lost 0 bases to trimming and J lost 8 bases, with 12 bases between them. CDR3 DNA: TGTGCCAGCAGCGTAGTAGGCGCTAGCGATGAGCAGTTCTTC. The encoded protein is CASSVVGASDEQFF.

This chain links TRBV7-8 with TRBJ2-2; D unresolved. V was shortened by 4 bases and J by 5 bases, with 14 bases between the two germline ends. CDR1 SGHVS and CDR2 FQNEAQ come from the germline V gene. The CDR3 totals 15 residues. Written as DNA, the CDR3 is TGTGCCAGCAGCTCAAGACCACCTGGGACCGGGGAGCTGTTTTTT. Its translation is CASSSRPPGTGELFF.

This clonotype has a handful of counts. The CDR3 bases are TGCAGTGCTAGAGCCGGCGGCAAAAACATTCAGTACTTC. Translation: CSARAGGKNIQYF. This rearrangement joins TRBV20-1 to TRBJ2-4; the D is unclear. V was cut by 1 base and J by 3 bases, with 7 bases left in between. CDR3 length equals 13 residues. Germline lookup yields CDR1 DFQATT and CDR2 SNEGSKA (reference sequence).

The chain uses TRBV7-9 and TRBJ2-1; 9 bases map to TRBD2. The V gene's germline CDR1 is SEHNR and CDR2 FQNEAQ (reference sequence). V was clipped by 2 bases and J by 9 bases; unmatched bases: 14. CDR3 length: 17 amino acids. This CDR3 is CASSLPRQGLATTEQFF. Written as DNA, the CDR3 is TGTGCCAGCAGCTTACCTCGACAGGGACTAGCCACGACTGAGCAGTTCTTC. The full variable domain, its missing parts supplied by reference TRBV7-9 and TRBJ2-1, is DTGVSQNPRHKITKRGQNVTFRCDPISEHNRLYWYRQTLGQGPEFLTYFQNEAQLEKSRLLSDRFSAERPKGSFSTLEIQRTEQGDSAMYLCASSLPRQGLATTEQFFGPGTRLTVL.

There are many counts of this clonotype. The chain is built from TRBV5-1 and TRBJ1-1, with TRBD1 matching 8 bases. J lost 7 bases, V lost 2 bases, and 10 bases had no gene match. CDR1 is SGHRS and CDR2 is YFSETQ in the germline V gene. This CDR3 contains 15 residues. CDR3 in DNA: TGCGCCAGCAGCTTATCAGGGGGCGCCTTCGATGAAGCTTTCTTT. Protein product: CASSLSGGAFDEAFF. Combining the CDR3 with reference TRBV5-1 and TRBJ1-1 gives the whole variable domain KAGVTQTPRYLIKTRGQQVTLSCSPISGHRSVSWYQQTPGQGLQFLFEYFSETQRNKGNFPGRFSGRQFSNSRSEMNVSTLELGDSALYLCASSLSGGAFDEAFFGQGTRLTVV.

The chain couples TRBV25-1 to TRBJ2-1; 15 bases match TRBD2. In germline, CDR1 is MGHDK, CDR2 SYGVNS. V gave up 6 bases and J gave up 8 bases; unmatched junction bases: 5. The CDR3 length is 15 residues. CDR3 in amino acids: CASSGTSGRLYEQFF. As DNA, the CDR3 is TGTGCCAGCAGCGGGACTAGCGGGAGGCTCTATGAGCAGTTCTTC.

This clonotype was seen a handful of times. The V gene is TRBV9, the J gene TRBJ1-6; a weak D match, TRBD1 (5 bases). Deletions cut 0 bases from V and 8 bases from J, with 9 bases between. This CDR3 is built from 14 residues. In germline, CDR1 is SGDLS, CDR2 YYNGEE. CDR3 coding DNA: TGTGCCAGCAGCGTAGGGGGGAAGGATTCACCCCTCCACTTT. Translated: CASSVGGKDSPLHF.

With regard to this clonotype: Its ends do not fully match the called genes, so a read error is possible. The rearrangement uses TRBV20-1 and TRBJ2-1; 10 positions agree with TRBD2. The CDR3 runs to 17 residues. Germline CDR1 is DFQATT and CDR2 is SNEGSKA (reference sequence). The CDR3 spells CCARVGLATRGYNEQFF. The CDR3 DNA reads as TGCTGTGCTAGAGTGGGACTAGCGACCCGGGGGTACAATGAGCAGTTCTTC.

This chain connects TRBV12-3 or TRBV12-4 to TRBJ2-5; D is uncertain. The CDR3 consists of 14 residues. With 1 base removed from V and 4 bases from J, the gap between germline ends came to 10 bases. The CDR3 DNA reads as TGTGCCAGCAGTTTAGAGTCGGTACGAGAGACCCAGTACTTC. Amino acids: CASSLESVRETQYF.

Ten or more counts support this clonotype. The V gene is TRBV6-1, the J gene TRBJ2-7, with TRBD1 identical over 11 bases. V trimming: 7 bases; J trimming: 4 bases; junction bases outside the gene matches: 9. The CDR3 sequence is 15 residues long. Germline values: CDR1 MNHNS, CDR2 SASEGT. The CDR3 spells CASTKGTGGKYEQYF. The CDR3 nucleotides read TGTGCCAGCACTAAAGGGACAGGGGGAAAATACGAGCAGTACTTC.

The chain carries TRBV3-1 and TRBJ1-2; TRBD1 matches 7 bases. CDR3 size: 16 residues. Unmatched junction bases numbered 5, after V lost 0 bases and J lost 1 base. In germline, CDR1 is LGHDT, CDR2 YNNKEL (reference sequence). The DNA for the CDR3 is TGTGCCAGCAGCCAAGAAGGGGACAGCCTTAACTATGGCTACACCTTC. It is translated as CASSQEGDSLNYGYTF.

This clonotype was seen more than once but under ten times. The V call is TRBV2, the J call TRBJ2-4; tentatively, D is TRBD1 (6 bases). Trimming removed 6 bases at V and 4 bases at J, with 13 bases between. The CDR3 extends over 14 amino acids. CDR1 SNHLY and CDR2 FYNNEI come from the germline V gene. CDR3 region: CASSPRDIKNIQYF. Written as DNA, the CDR3 is TGTGCCAGCAGCCCCCGGGACATTAAAAACATTCAGTACTTC.

The V gene is TRBV6-2 or TRBV6-3, the J gene TRBJ2-7, with D possibly TRBD1 on 6 matching bases. V was trimmed by 3 bases and J by 2 bases, leaving 17 bases between them. The CDR3 length is 16 residues. Germline V gives CDR1 MNHEY, CDR2 SVGEGT. The DNA of the CDR3 is TGTGCCAGCAGTTATACGCTGGGCAGGGGCGCCTACGAGCAGTACTTC. This encodes CASSYTLGRGAYEQYF.

The table lists this clonotype with many counts. The chain is built from TRBV6-5 and TRBJ2-5; the D call may be TRBD1 or TRBD2 (5 bases each). The V gene's germline CDR1 is MNHEY and CDR2 SVGAGI. V was cut by 0 bases and J by 4 bases, with 15 bases left in between. This CDR3 spans 16 amino acids. The CDR3 sequence: CASSYSLGHGGETQYF. The CDR3, as DNA: TGTGCCAGCAGTTACTCGCTTGGCCATGGGGGAGAGACCCAGTACTTC.

Points on this clonotype: Lacking the conserved final phenylalanine or tryptophan, this CDR3 likely reflects a read error. The chain combines TRBV18 with TRBJ2-7; weak D call: TRBD1 (6 bases). This CDR3 spans 15 amino acids. CDR1 and CDR2 from the germline V gene are KGHSH and LQKENI. Deletions cut 2 bases from V and 0 bases from J, with 11 bases between. The CDR3 is CASSPNRATSYEQYL. The CDR3 bases are TGTGCCAGCTCACCAAACAGGGCTACCTCCTACGAGCAGTACCTC.

This clonotype has a handful of counts. The gene calls are TRBV20-1 and TRBJ2-3, with 7 bases fitting TRBD1. V was clipped by 3 bases and J by 3 bases; unmatched bases: 6. Germline V lookup: CDR1 DFQATT, CDR2 SNEGSKA (reference sequence). The CDR3 has 14 residues. The CDR3 region has the DNA TGCAGTGCTAGGCAGGGGGTCGGAACAGATACGCAGTATTTT. This translates into CSARQGVGTDTQYF.

This clonotype was counted a few times. The J gene is TRBJ2-5, the V gene TRBV7-9; weak D call: TRBD1 (6 bases). The V and J ends lost 5 bases and 1 base respectively, with 14 bases between them. The germline V gene encodes CDR1 SEHNR and CDR2 FQNEAQ (reference sequence). CDR3 length equals 15 residues. The chain's CDR3 is CASSLRQVGQETQYF. The CDR3 bases are TGTGCCAGCAGCCTAAGACAGGTGGGCCAAGAGACCCAGTACTTC.

This clonotype occurred a few times. The CDR3 DNA reads as TGCAGCGTGAGGAACAGGGGAGGATTCAATGAGCAGTTCTTC. This encodes CSVRNRGGFNEQFF. The chain has TRBV29-1 and TRBJ2-1; a weak D match, TRBD1 (7 bases). The V gene lost 6 bases and the J gene lost 6 bases, with 18 bases spanning the gap. Germline assignment: CDR1 SQVTM and CDR2 ANQGSEA. CDR3 length equals 14 residues.

This clonotype was counted between two and nine times. This sequence joins TRBV5-1 and TRBJ2-5, with D perhaps matching TRBD1 (5 bases). With 1 base removed from V and 5 bases from J, the gap between germline ends came to 18 bases. This CDR3 spans 16 amino acids. CDR1 is SGHRS, CDR2 YFSETQ, per germline. The CDR3 loop is CASSLSLSSRVETQYF. The CDR3, as DNA: TGCGCCAGCAGCTTGTCCCTTTCGTCCAGGGTCGAGACCCAGTACTTC.

This clonotype has a count of ten or more. The CDR3 spells CAISEPGLAGDQPQHF. Here the CDR3 DNA reads TGTGCCATCAGTGAGCCCGGCCTCGCAGGGGACCAGCCCCAGCATTTT. This chain links TRBV10-3 with TRBJ1-5; the D gene is possibly TRBD1 (6 bases). This CDR3 is built from 16 residues. Germline V lookup: CDR1 ENHRY, CDR2 SYGVKD. V lost 2 bases and J lost 7, with 18 bases in between.

This clonotype was seen only a few times. The chain employs TRBV9 and TRBJ2-2, with TRBD2 matching over 9 bases. Germline V gene lookup returns CDR1 SGDLS and CDR2 YYNGEE. V trimming: 3 bases; J trimming: 4 bases; junction bases outside the gene matches: 10. The length of the CDR3 is 17 residues. The CDR3 sequence is CASSEGPIAGATGELFF. In nucleotides, the CDR3 is TGTGCCAGCAGCGAGGGGCCAATAGCGGGGGCCACCGGGGAGCTGTTTTTT.